These 25 T cell receptor beta chains share one sample of origin, sequenced in a study of blood T cell repertoires in COVID-19 (dated by TCRdb to 2020 to 2022). The library was obtained by the immunoSEQ multiplex PCR assay. TCRdb retrieved this table from immuneACCESS and kept in-frame rearrangements only. Not all clones are present; in checked studies, unresolved V genes account for under half, and no reason is known for the remainder. The table for this sample lists approximately 340,000 clones; over 70% of them were counted only once. Of the sample, about 3% is held by the ten largest clones. Sequencing used peripheral blood. The receptors here all came from a young man with active or convalescent COVID-19.

The DNA for the CDR3 is TGTGCCAGCAGCTTAGGTAGCGGGGGGGCTTGGACAGATACGCAGTATTTT. Translated: CASSLGSGGAWTDTQYF. The genes are TRBV11-2 and TRBJ2-3, with 11 bases identical to TRBD2. V trimming: 1 base; J trimming: 3 bases; junction bases outside the gene matches: 6. Germline values: CDR1 SGHAT, CDR2 FQNNGV. The CDR3 totals 17 residues.

V usage is TRBV6-6 and J usage is TRBJ1-2; D may be TRBD1 (6 bases). Trimming left V 4 bases short and J 2 bases short, with 11 bases between. The CDR3 extends over 14 amino acids. Germline-derived CDR1 and CDR2 are MNHNY and SVGAGI (reference sequence). The CDR3 loop is CASSSQGTNYGYTF. CDR3 DNA sequence: TGTGCCAGCAGTTCTCAGGGGACCAACTATGGCTACACCTTC.

The V and J genes are TRBV19 and TRBJ1-2; D is perhaps TRBD1 (5 bases). This CDR3 is 14 amino acids long. V dropped 3 bases and J dropped 7 bases, with 15 bases sitting between them. Germline V gives CDR1 LNHDA, CDR2 SQIVND (reference sequence). The CDR3 sequence is CASSMWDSAVGYTF. The CDR3, as DNA: TGTGCCAGTAGTATGTGGGACTCTGCGGTTGGCTACACCTTC.

J is TRBJ1-6 and V is TRBV18, with a tentative D call TRBD1 (6 bases). The CDR3 covers 17 residues. V was cut by 10 bases and J by 7 bases, with 26 bases left in between. The germline CDR1 and CDR2 sequences are KGHSH and LQKENI. The CDR3 loop is CATSPWGPGARNSPLHF. DNA for the CDR3: TGTGCCACTTCCCCATGGGGACCAGGGGCGAGGAATTCACCCCTCCACTTT.

V and J are TRBV4-1 and TRBJ1-2; 10 bases are a match to TRBD1. With 0 bases clipped from V and 7 bases from J, the junction kept 2 bases outside the gene matches. The CDR3 has 14 amino acids. Germline CDR1 reads MGHRA; CDR2 reads YSYEKL. The CDR3 protein is CASSQDRTGGGYTF. CDR3 DNA sequence: TGCGCCAGCAGCCAAGACCGGACAGGGGGTGGCTACACCTTC.

This rearrangement joins TRBV19 to TRBJ1-4; the D gene is possibly TRBD1 (5 bases). V lost 5 bases to trimming and J lost 7 bases, with 14 bases between them. This CDR3 spans 14 amino acids. Germline assignment: CDR1 LNHDA and CDR2 SQIVND (reference sequence). This CDR3 is CASSWDFESEKLFF. The DNA for the CDR3 is TGTGCCAGTAGTTGGGACTTCGAAAGTGAAAAACTGTTTTTT.

The V call is TRBV24-1, the J call TRBJ1-1; 10 positions match TRBD1. J gave up 5 bases and V 4 bases, and 3 bases lay outside the gene matches. The CDR3 contains 14 residues. CDR1 is KGHDR and CDR2 is SFDVKD in the germline V gene. DNA of the CDR3: TGTGCCACCAGTGAGGGACAGGGGAGTACTGAAGCTTTCTTT. Amino acid sequence: CATSEGQGSTEAFF.

This clone appeared once. This chain links TRBV4-3 with TRBJ1-4, with 8 bases aligning to TRBD1. The germline gives CDR1 LGHNA, CDR2 YSLEER. V gave up 3 bases and J gave up 10 bases; unmatched junction bases: 19. The CDR3 length is 18 residues. CDR3 bases: TGCGCCAGCAGCCAGAACCCTGGACAGGGAGTAATGAGTGGAAAACTGTTTTTT. Amino acid sequence: CASSQNPGQGVMSGKLFF.

This chain links TRBV28 with TRBJ1-4; D might be TRBD1 (6 bases). This CDR3 has 14 residues. Germline V CDR1 and CDR2: MDHEN, SYDVKM. Trimming cost V 7 bases and J 8 bases, with 17 bases left between them. CDR3 sequence (DNA): TGTGCCAGCACTTCACAGGGTATCTTCGAAAAACTGTTTTTT. Its translation is CASTSQGIFEKLFF.

The V call is TRBV11-3, the J call TRBJ1-1; D is unresolved. V lost 1 base and J lost 5, with 8 bases in between. This CDR3 comprises 13 residues. Germline V gene data show CDR1 as SGHNT and CDR2 as YENEEA. The CDR3 is CASSLAGGTEAFF. The CDR3 DNA reads as TGTGCCAGCAGCTTAGCGGGAGGAACTGAAGCTTTCTTT.

The chain uses TRBV7-9 and TRBJ2-7; 8 nucleotides match TRBD1. There are 15 residues in the CDR3. Germline V CDR1 and CDR2: SEHNR, FQNEAQ (reference sequence). Unmatched junction bases numbered 8, after V lost 4 bases and J lost 3 bases. The CDR3: CASSSRDRGIYEQYF. DNA for the CDR3: TGTGCCAGCAGCTCGCGAGACAGGGGAATCTACGAGCAGTACTTC.

This chain uses TRBV5-6 with TRBJ1-5; 10 bases align to TRBD1. The germline CDR1 and CDR2 sequences are SGHDT and YYEEEE. The CDR3 runs 12 residues. Germline trimming cut 4 bases from V and 13 bases from J; bases unmatched to any gene: 5. CDR3 sequence: CASSQDRGMQHF. The CDR3 region has the DNA TGTGCCAGCAGCCAGGACAGGGGGATGCAGCATTTT. The full variable domain, its missing parts supplied by reference TRBV5-6 and TRBJ1-5, is DAGVTQSPTHLIKTRGQQVTLRCSPKSGHDTVSWYQQALGQGPQFIFQYYEEEERQRGNFPDRFSGHQFPNYSSELNVNALLLGDSALYLCASSQDRGMQHFGDGTRLSIL.

The chain carries TRBV7-9 and TRBJ1-4; D call uncertain. The germline gives CDR1 SEHNR, CDR2 FQNEAQ (reference sequence). V shed 5 bases and J shed 8 bases, with 15 bases lying between them. The CDR3 is 14 residues long. CDR3: CASSKPGKVEKLFF. The DNA for the CDR3 is TGTGCCAGCAGCAAGCCGGGGAAGGTCGAAAAACTGTTTTTT.

The gene calls are TRBV7-9 and TRBJ1-5, with 8 bases matching TRBD1. This CDR3 region has 14 residues. Germline lookup yields CDR1 SEHNR and CDR2 FQNEAQ (reference sequence). Germline trimming cut 5 bases from V and 5 bases from J; bases unmatched to any gene: 5. The CDR3 sequence: CASSRTGWDQPQHF. Here the CDR3 DNA reads TGTGCCAGCAGCAGGACAGGGTGGGATCAGCCCCAGCATTTT.

The genes are TRBV9 and TRBJ2-3; D remains ambiguous. The CDR3 is 16 amino acids. Germline V gives CDR1 SGDLS, CDR2 YYNGEE. Trimming removed 3 bases at V and 2 bases at J, with 16 bases between. The CDR3 region has the DNA TGTGCCAGCAGCGCCGACGGGTATATGGTCACAGATACGCAGTATTTT. It encodes CASSADGYMVTDTQYF.

The chain joins TRBV4-3 to TRBJ1-2; 8 positions agree with TRBD1. This CDR3 is built from 17 residues. The germline V gene encodes CDR1 LGHNA and CDR2 YSLEER. V gave up 1 base and J gave up 3 bases; unmatched junction bases: 10. CDR3 DNA: TGCGCCAGCAGCCAAGTTGGCGACAGGGGAAGGTACTATGGCTACACCTTC. As protein: CASSQVGDRGRYYGYTF.

This chain links TRBV28 with TRBJ1-3; possibly TRBD1 for D (6 bases). V was clipped by 3 bases and J by 4 bases, with 10 bases between them. This CDR3 is built from 14 residues. Looked up from germline, CDR1 is MDHEN and CDR2 is SYDVKM. DNA of the CDR3: TGTGCCAGCAGTTTGGGGACAAAAGGAAACACCATATATTTT. Protein: CASSLGTKGNTIYF.

This chain connects TRBV29-1 to TRBJ2-2, with TRBD2 identical over 7 bases. CDR3 size: 13 residues. CDR1 is SQVTM and CDR2 is ANQGSEA in the germline V gene. Trimming at V came to 6 bases and at J to 7 bases, leaving 8 bases not matched to a gene. The CDR3 region has the DNA TGCAGCGTGGTGGGAGGGGAGGTCGGGGAGCTGTTTTTT. Translating gives CSVVGGEVGELFF.

The chain uses TRBV11-2 and TRBJ2-7; weak D call: TRBD1 (5 bases). The CDR3 sequence is 14 residues long. From germline, CDR1 is SGHAT and CDR2 FQNNGV. Trimming cost V 4 bases and J 4 bases, with 14 bases left between them. The CDR3 reads CASSSLSRDYEQYF. The CDR3 nucleotides are TGTGCCAGCAGCTCCCTGAGCAGGGATTACGAGCAGTACTTC.

Notes on this clone: In the same sample, other DNA sequences code for this CDR3. The V gene is TRBV11-2, the J gene TRBJ2-5; the D gene is possibly TRBD1 (5 bases). This CDR3 spans 13 amino acids. The V gene's germline CDR1 is SGHAT and CDR2 FQNNGV. The germline V and J ends were trimmed by 1 base and 4 bases, with 7 bases remaining between them. CDR3 loop: CASSLGQGETQYF. The CDR3 DNA reads TGTGCCAGCAGCTTAGGGCAGGGAGAGACCCAGTACTTC. Drawing the rest from reference TRBV11-2 and TRBJ2-5, the complete variable domain is EAGVAQSPRYKIIEKRQSVAFWCNPISGHATLYWYQQILGQGPKLLIQFQNNGVVDDSQLPKDRFSAERLKGVDSTLKIQPAKLEDSAVYLCASSLGQGETQYFGPGTRLLVL.

This clone came up a few times. The chain joins TRBV29-1 to TRBJ1-3, with D uncertain. Germline V CDR1 and CDR2: SQVTM, ANQGSEA. This CDR3 spans 13 amino acids. V was trimmed by 4 bases and J by 0 bases, leaving 7 bases between them. CDR3 DNA: TGCAGCGTTGGAACGGGCTCTGGAAACACCATATATTTT. It specifies CSVGTGSGNTIYF.

The chain couples TRBV19 to TRBJ1-4; D is uncertain. Germline CDR1 and CDR2: LNHDA and SQIVND (reference sequence). The V gene lost 6 bases and the J gene lost 10 bases, with 6 bases spanning the gap. The CDR3 consists of 10 residues. The CDR3 region has the DNA TGTGCCAGTAGGCGGGGAAAACTGTTTTTT. This sequence encodes CASRRGKLFF.

The chain links TRBV25-1 to TRBJ1-1; TRBD1 aligns across 10 bases. This CDR3 comprises 15 residues. The germline V gene has CDR1 MGHDK and CDR2 SYGVNS. V trimming: 3 bases; J trimming: 3 bases; junction bases outside the gene matches: 4. The CDR3 DNA reads as TGTGCCAGCAGTGAGTGGGACAGGGGAGACACTGAAGCTTTCTTT. Translation: CASSEWDRGDTEAFF.

CDR3: CASTSSGTANQPQHF. The CDR3 bases are TGTGCCAGTACCTCCTCCGGGACAGCTAATCAGCCCCAGCATTTT. The gene calls are TRBV19 and TRBJ1-5; TRBD1 agrees at 7 bases. Germline V CDR1 and CDR2: LNHDA, SQIVND (reference sequence). The CDR3 has 15 residues. Losses at the gene ends were 7 bases for V and 4 bases for J; bases not matched to a gene: 10.

The chain has TRBV2 and TRBJ2-2; 8 positions agree with TRBD1. The CDR3 covers 18 residues. V dropped 2 bases and J dropped 6; count of bases not matched to a gene: 14. CDR1 and CDR2 (germline): SNHLY, FYNNEI. As DNA, the CDR3 is TGTGCCAGCAGTGAAATAGGAGGTTTGCAGGGGGCTCCCGGGGAGCTGTTTTTT. It specifies CASSEIGGLQGAPGELFF.